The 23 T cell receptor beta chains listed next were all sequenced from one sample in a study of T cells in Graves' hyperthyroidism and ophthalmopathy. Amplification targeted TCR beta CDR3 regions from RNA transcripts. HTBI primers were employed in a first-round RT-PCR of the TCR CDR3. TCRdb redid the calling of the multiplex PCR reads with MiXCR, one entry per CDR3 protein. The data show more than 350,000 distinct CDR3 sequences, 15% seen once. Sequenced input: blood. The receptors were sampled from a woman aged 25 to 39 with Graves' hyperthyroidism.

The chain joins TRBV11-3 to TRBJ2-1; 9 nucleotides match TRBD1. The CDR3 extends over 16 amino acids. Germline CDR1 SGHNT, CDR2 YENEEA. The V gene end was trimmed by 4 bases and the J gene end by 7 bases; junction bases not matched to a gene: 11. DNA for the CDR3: TGTGCCAGCAGCTCCGCCCCGGGACAGGGTGGAAATGAGCAGTTCTTC. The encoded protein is CASSSAPGQGGNEQFF.

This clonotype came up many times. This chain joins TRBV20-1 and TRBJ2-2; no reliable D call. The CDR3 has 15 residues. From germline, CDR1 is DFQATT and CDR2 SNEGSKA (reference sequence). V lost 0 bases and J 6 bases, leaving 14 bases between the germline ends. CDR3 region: CSARDLRGAPGELFF. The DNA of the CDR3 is TGCAGTGCTAGAGACCTACGAGGCGCGCCCGGGGAGCTGTTTTTT.

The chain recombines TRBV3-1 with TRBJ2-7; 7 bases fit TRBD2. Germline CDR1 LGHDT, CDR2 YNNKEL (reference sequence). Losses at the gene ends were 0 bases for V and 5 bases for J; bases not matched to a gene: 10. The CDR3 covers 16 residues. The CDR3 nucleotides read TGTGCCAGCAGCCAAGACGGGTGGGAGGGCCCTGACGAGCAGTACTTC. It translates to CASSQDGWEGPDEQYF.

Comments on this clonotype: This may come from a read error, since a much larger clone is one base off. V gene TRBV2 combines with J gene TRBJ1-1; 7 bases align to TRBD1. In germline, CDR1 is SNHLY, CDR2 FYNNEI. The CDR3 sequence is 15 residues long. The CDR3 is CACSEAASGGTEAFF. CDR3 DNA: TGTGCCTGCAGTGAAGCTGCCTCAGGGGGCACTGAAGCTTTCTTT.

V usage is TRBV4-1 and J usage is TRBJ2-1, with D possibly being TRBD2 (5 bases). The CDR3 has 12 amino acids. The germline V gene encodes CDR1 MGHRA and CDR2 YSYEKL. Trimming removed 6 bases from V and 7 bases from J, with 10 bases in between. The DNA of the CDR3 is TGCGCCAGCAGGGACTGGTCGAATGAGCAGTTCTTC. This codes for CASRDWSNEQFF.

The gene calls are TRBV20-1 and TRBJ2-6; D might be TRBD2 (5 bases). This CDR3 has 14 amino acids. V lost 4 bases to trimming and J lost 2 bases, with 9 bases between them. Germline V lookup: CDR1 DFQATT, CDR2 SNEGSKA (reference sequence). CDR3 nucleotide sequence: TGCAGTGCTAAAGGGAGCGCTGGGGCCAACGTCCTGACTTTC. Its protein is CSAKGSAGANVLTF.

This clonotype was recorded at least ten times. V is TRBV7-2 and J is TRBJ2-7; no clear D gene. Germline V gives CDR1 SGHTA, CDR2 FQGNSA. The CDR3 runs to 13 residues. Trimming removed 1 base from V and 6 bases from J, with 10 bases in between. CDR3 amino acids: CASSLGPAAEQYF. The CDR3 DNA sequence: TGTGCCAGCAGCTTAGGACCCGCGGCCGAGCAGTACTTC.

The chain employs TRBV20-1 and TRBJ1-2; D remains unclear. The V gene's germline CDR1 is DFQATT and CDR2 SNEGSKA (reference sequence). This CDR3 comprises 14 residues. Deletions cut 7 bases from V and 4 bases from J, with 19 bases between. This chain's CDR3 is CSEIDPPSGYGYTF. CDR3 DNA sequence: TGCAGTGAGATCGACCCCCCGTCGGGCTATGGCTACACCTTC.

CDR3 protein: CASSRTGRRGNEQFF. The CDR3 region has the DNA TGTGCCAGCAGCCGGACAGGCCGGAGAGGGAATGAGCAGTTCTTC. This rearrangement joins TRBV7-2 to TRBJ2-1, with 7 bases identical to TRBD1. There are 15 residues in the CDR3. With V trimmed by 5 bases and J by 7 bases, 11 bases remained unmatched. The germline CDR1 and CDR2 sequences are SGHTA and FQGNSA.

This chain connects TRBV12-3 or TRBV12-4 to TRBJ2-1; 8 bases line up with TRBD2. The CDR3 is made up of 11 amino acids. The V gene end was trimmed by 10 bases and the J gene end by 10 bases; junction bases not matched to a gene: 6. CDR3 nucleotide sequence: TGTGCCACCTCGAGCGGGGGAGAGCAGTTCTTC. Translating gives CATSSGGEQFF.

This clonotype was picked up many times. CDR3 coding DNA: TGTGCCATGAAGGCGGCCATTATCACCGGGGAGCTGTTTTTT. It codes for CAMKAAIITGELFF. The chain joins TRBV2 to TRBJ2-2; D remains ambiguous. The CDR3 is made up of 14 amino acids. Germline CDR1 reads SNHLY; CDR2 reads FYNNEI. The V and J ends lost 10 bases and 4 bases respectively, with 16 bases between them. The full variable domain, with the rest looked up from reference TRBV2 and TRBJ2-2, is EPEVTQTPSHQVTQMGQEVILRCVPISNHLYFYWYRQILGQKVEFLVSFYNNEISEKSEIFDDQFSVERPDGSNFTLKIRSTKLEDSAMYFCAMKAAIITGELFFGEGSRLTVL.

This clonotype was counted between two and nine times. The CDR3 protein is CSARPRDRTVPYEQYF. In DNA form, the CDR3 reads TGCAGTGCTAGACCCAGAGACAGGACGGTACCCTACGAGCAGTACTTC. The V call is TRBV20-1, the J call TRBJ2-7, with a tentative D call TRBD1 (6 bases). CDR1 DFQATT and CDR2 SNEGSKA come from the germline V gene (reference sequence). The CDR3 length is 16 residues. V was cut by 2 bases and J by 2 bases, with 19 bases left in between.

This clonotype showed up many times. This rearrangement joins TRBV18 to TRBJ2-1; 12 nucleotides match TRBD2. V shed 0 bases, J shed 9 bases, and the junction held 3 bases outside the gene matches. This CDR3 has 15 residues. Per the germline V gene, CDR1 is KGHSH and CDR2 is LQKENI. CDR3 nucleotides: TGTGCCAGCTCACCACCGACTAGCGGGAGAAGTGAGCAGTTCTTC. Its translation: CASSPPTSGRSEQFF.

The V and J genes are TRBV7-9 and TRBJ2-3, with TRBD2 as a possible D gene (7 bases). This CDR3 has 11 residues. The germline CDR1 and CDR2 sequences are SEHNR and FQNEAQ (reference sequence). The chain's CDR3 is CVGGASDTQYF. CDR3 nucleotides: TGTGTAGGGGGGGCCTCAGATACGCAGTATTTT.

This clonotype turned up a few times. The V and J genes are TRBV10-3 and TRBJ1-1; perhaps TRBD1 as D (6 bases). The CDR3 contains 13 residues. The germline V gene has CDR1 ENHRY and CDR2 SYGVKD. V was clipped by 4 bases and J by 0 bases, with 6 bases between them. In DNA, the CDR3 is TGTGCCATCAGTGGACAGGTGAACACTGAAGCTTTCTTT. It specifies CAISGQVNTEAFF.

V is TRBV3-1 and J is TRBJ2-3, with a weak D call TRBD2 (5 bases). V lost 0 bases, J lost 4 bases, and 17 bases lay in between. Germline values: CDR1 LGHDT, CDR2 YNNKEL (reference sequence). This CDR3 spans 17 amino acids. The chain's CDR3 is CASSQDDGERTPDTQYF. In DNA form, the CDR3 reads TGTGCCAGCAGCCAAGATGACGGGGAGAGGACGCCAGATACGCAGTATTTT.

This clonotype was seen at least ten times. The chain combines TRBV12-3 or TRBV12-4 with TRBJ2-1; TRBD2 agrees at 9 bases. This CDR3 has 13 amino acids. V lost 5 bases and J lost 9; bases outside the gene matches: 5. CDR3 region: CASSPLLAGEQFF. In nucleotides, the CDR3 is TGTGCCAGCAGTCCCCTACTAGCGGGTGAGCAGTTCTTC.

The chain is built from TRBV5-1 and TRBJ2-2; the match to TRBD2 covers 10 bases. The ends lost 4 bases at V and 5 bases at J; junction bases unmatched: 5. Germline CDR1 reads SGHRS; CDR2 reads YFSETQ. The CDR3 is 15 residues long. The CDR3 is CASSVTSGATGELFF. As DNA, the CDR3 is TGCGCCAGCAGCGTTACTAGCGGGGCTACCGGGGAGCTGTTTTTT. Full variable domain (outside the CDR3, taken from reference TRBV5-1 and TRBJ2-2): KAGVTQTPRYLIKTRGQQVTLSCSPISGHRSVSWYQQTPGQGLQFLFEYFSETQRNKGNFPGRFSGRQFSNSRSEMNVSTLELGDSALYLCASSVTSGATGELFFGEGSRLTVL.

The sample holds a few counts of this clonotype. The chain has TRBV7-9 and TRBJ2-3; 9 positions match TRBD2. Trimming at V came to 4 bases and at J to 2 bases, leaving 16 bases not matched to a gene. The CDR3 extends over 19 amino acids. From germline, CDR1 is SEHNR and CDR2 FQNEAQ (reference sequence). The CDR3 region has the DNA TGTGCCAGCAGCTCATGGGGCGGGAGGGCAACCGGGGCCACAGATACGCAGTATTTT. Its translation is CASSSWGGRATGATDTQYF.

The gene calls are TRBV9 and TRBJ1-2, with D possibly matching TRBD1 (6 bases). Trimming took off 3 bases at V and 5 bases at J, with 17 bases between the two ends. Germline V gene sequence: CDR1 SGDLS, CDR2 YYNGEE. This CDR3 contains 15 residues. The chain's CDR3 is CASSGEDQGRYGYTF. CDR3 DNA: TGTGCCAGCAGCGGAGAAGATCAGGGGAGATATGGCTACACCTTC.

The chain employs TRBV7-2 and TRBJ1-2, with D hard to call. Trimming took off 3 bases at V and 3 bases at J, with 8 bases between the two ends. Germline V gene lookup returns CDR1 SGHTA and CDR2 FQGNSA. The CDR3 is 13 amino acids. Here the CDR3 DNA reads TGTGCCAGCAGCTTTGGGGTTGACTATGGCTACACCTTC. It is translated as CASSFGVDYGYTF.

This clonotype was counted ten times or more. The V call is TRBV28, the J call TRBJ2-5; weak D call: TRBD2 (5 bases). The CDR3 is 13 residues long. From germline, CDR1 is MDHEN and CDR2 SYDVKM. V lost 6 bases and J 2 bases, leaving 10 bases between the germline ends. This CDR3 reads CASSSGLQETQYF. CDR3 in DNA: TGTGCCAGCAGCTCCGGACTGCAAGAGACCCAGTACTTC.

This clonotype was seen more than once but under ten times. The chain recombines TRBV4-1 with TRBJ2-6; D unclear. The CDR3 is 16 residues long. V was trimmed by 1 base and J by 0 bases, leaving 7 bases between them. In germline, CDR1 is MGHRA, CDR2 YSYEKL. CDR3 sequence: CASSQGSYSGANVLTF. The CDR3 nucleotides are TGCGCCAGCAGCCAAGGGTCCTACTCTGGGGCCAACGTCCTGACTTTC.